This T cell receptor (beta chain) emerged from a study of blood T cell repertoires in COVID-19. This CDR3 has 12 residues. Trimming pared 5 bases from V and 6 bases from J, leaving 11 bases between. CDR1 and CDR2 from the germline V gene are MDHEN and SYDVKM. As processed by the authors: The assay estimated nucleated cells by amplifying reference gene primers. Generated by immunoSEQ multiplex PCR, the TCRdb table keeps only in-frame clones and is missing some. That table supplies the V and J calls and clone size; D and trimming were determined from the DNA. The sample carries some 400,000 clones, 75% to 90% recorded once.

The receptor was derived from a man aged 30 to 45 who had recovered from COVID-19. Input material: PBMCs or T cells enriched from blood (not recorded which). The chain has TRBV28 and TRBJ2-7, with D perhaps matching TRBD1 (5 bases). The chain's CDR3 is CASSRHGAEQYF. CDR3 bases: TGTGCCAGCAGTCGGCATGGGGCCGAGCAGTACTTC. The full variable domain, rest sourced from reference TRBV28 and TRBJ2-7, is DVKVTQSSRYLVKRTGEKVFLECVQDMDHENMFWYRQDPGLGLRLIYFSYDVKMKEKGDIPEGYSVSREKKERFSLILESASTNQTSMYLCASSRHGAEQYFGPGTRLTVT.